The 27 T cell receptor beta chains listed next were all sequenced from one sample in a study of CD8+ T cells in alopecia areata. Treatment: oral pan-JAK inhibitor, 5-10 mg twice daily. Sequencing used cDNA as its template, made by extracting RNA and reverse transcribing it. Here immunoSEQ multiplex PCR was the method, and the copy in TCRdb shows in-frame clones only, minus some. The table has 95,000 to 110,000 clones, over 80% seen once; the top ten hold around 25%. The source was CD8+ T cells sorted from blood, collected at week 24, from a patient treated with tofacitinib. The receptor set was obtained from a human donor with alopecia areata.

There are a few counts of this clone. The CDR3 DNA reads as TGTGCCAGCAGACCAACCCCCCCCGGGACCCATCAAGAGACCCAGTACTTC. Translating it yields CASRPTPPGTHQETQYF. The V and J genes are TRBV7-8 and TRBJ2-5; the D call may be TRBD1 or TRBD2 (5 bases each). The V end lost 6 bases, the J end lost 2 bases, and 22 bases lay between the germline ends. The CDR3 extends over 17 amino acids. Per germline, CDR1 SGHVS and CDR2 FQNEAQ.

This chain links TRBV4-3 with TRBJ2-5; a weak D match, TRBD1 (5 bases). The germline V and J ends were trimmed by 4 bases and 2 bases, with 17 bases remaining between them. CDR3 length equals 16 residues. Per germline, CDR1 LGHNA and CDR2 YSLEER. CDR3 nucleotides: TGCGCCAGCAGCCCCGATACAGGTCAACCTCAAGAGACCCAGTACTTC. Translation: CASSPDTGQPQETQYF.

This chain joins TRBV19 and TRBJ2-7, with 7 positions matching TRBD1. Germline V gene lookup returns CDR1 LNHDA and CDR2 SQIVND (reference sequence). The CDR3 runs to 15 residues. V was clipped by 1 base and J by 2 bases; unmatched bases: 5. CDR3 sequence reads: CASSIVTGEAYEQYF. The CDR3 coding sequence is TGTGCCAGTAGTATAGTTACAGGGGAAGCCTACGAGCAGTACTTC.

The J gene is TRBJ1-3, the V gene TRBV7-9; weak D call: TRBD1 (6 bases). The CDR3 extends over 18 amino acids. CDR1 is SEHNR, CDR2 FQNEAQ, per germline (reference sequence). Trimming took off 10 bases at V and 8 bases at J, with 33 bases between the two ends. CDR3 DNA: TGTGCCACCTCGTCACAGGGTGGAAGGATCCACAGCCCGGACACCATATATTTT. It encodes CATSSQGGRIHSPDTIYF.

The gene calls are TRBV4-1 and TRBJ1-5, with D possibly matching TRBD1 (6 bases). Trimming removed 0 bases from V and 6 bases from J, with 12 bases in between. Germline V gene sequence: CDR1 MGHRA, CDR2 YSYEKL. CDR3 size: 15 residues. The CDR3 region is CASSQEGARSQPQHF. The CDR3, as DNA: TGCGCCAGCAGCCAAGAGGGGGCGCGGAGTCAGCCCCAGCATTTT.

The chain employs TRBV19 and TRBJ1-5; weak D call: TRBD1 (5 bases). V dropped 6 bases and J dropped 4 bases, with 13 bases sitting between them. The CDR3 length is 14 residues. CDR1 and CDR2 from the germline V gene are LNHDA and SQIVND (reference sequence). The CDR3 is CASSPRQPNQPQHF. The CDR3 nucleotides are TGTGCCAGTAGCCCTAGACAGCCTAATCAGCCCCAGCATTTT.

The chain couples TRBV7-9 to TRBJ2-2; D unclear. V lost 6 bases and J lost 6, with 8 bases in between. CDR1 and CDR2 from the germline V gene are SEHNR and FQNEAQ (reference sequence). The CDR3 runs 12 residues. CDR3 residues: CASRRNPGELFF. CDR3 in DNA: TGTGCCAGCAGACGAAACCCCGGGGAGCTGTTTTTT.

The V call is TRBV4-1, the J call TRBJ2-7; D is unresolved. Between the trimmed V and J ends, which lost 0 bases and 7 bases, there was a span of 13 bases. The CDR3 contains 14 residues. The V gene's germline CDR1 is MGHRA and CDR2 YSYEKL. CDR3 sequence (DNA): TGCGCCAGCAGCCAAGACTGGGCCCCAGTTGAGCAGTACTTC. Translation gives CASSQDWAPVEQYF.

The rearrangement joins TRBV11-1 to TRBJ2-7; TRBD1 matches 7 bases. J gave up 3 bases and V 3 bases, and 5 bases lay outside the gene matches. Germline CDR1 is SGHAT and CDR2 is FQDESV (reference sequence). The CDR3 loop spans 14 amino acids. The CDR3 region is CASSFGDRVYEQYF. CDR3 nucleotides: TGTGCCAGCAGCTTCGGGGACAGAGTCTACGAGCAGTACTTC.

The chain uses TRBV7-2 and TRBJ2-7, with D perhaps matching TRBD1 or TRBD2 (5 bases each). The V gene's germline CDR1 is SGHTA and CDR2 FQGNSA. Trimming pared 5 bases from V and 2 bases from J, leaving 13 bases between. This CDR3 contains 14 residues. CDR3 amino acids: CASSLGDGTYEQYF. The CDR3 DNA reads as TGTGCCAGCAGCCTAGGGGACGGGACCTACGAGCAGTACTTC.

A single count supports this clone. V and J are TRBV7-2 and TRBJ2-1; weak D call: TRBD2 (6 bases). Trimming left V 3 bases short and J 0 bases short, with 15 bases between. Germline CDR1 and CDR2: SGHTA and FQGNSA. The CDR3 has 17 amino acids. The CDR3 bases are TGTGCCAGCAGCTTCTCGCTGGGGGGTCTCTCCTACAATGAGCAGTTCTTC. Its protein is CASSFSLGGLSYNEQFF.

This clone was counted a single time. The genes are TRBV11-3 and TRBJ2-2; no definite D call. CDR1 and CDR2 (germline): SGHNT, YENEEA. Trimming removed 1 base at V and 9 bases at J, with 3 bases between. The CDR3 has 11 amino acids. CDR3 sequence (DNA): TGTGCCAGCAGCTTAGGTTGGGAGCTGTTTTTT. This encodes CASSLGWELFF.

This rearrangement joins TRBV27 to TRBJ1-1; 7 bases are shared with TRBD1. The CDR3 loop spans 14 amino acids. V shed 1 base and J 4 bases; nucleotides not matched to a gene: 3. Germline V gene lookup returns CDR1 MNHEY and CDR2 SMNVEV (reference sequence). CDR3 sequence reads: CASSLYGTATEAFF. For the CDR3, the DNA is TGTGCCAGCAGTTTATATGGGACAGCCACTGAAGCTTTCTTT.

The rearrangement uses TRBV4-1 and TRBJ2-7; D may correspond to TRBD1 or TRBD2 (6 bases each). Trimming pared 8 bases from V and 6 bases from J, leaving 14 bases between. CDR3 length: 12 amino acids. CDR1 MGHRA and CDR2 YSYEKL come from the germline V gene. In DNA, the CDR3 is TGCGCCAGCCAGTCGGGGGCTGGCGAGCAGTACTTC. This translates into CASQSGAGEQYF.

The CDR3 DNA follows: TGTGCCAGCAGTCCCACAGGGGCTATAGCTAACTATGGCTACACCTTC. This gives the protein CASSPTGAIANYGYTF. The rearrangement joins TRBV27 to TRBJ1-2; 7 bases are shared with TRBD1. CDR3 size: 16 residues. Trimming took 5 bases from V and 0 from J; bases not matched to a gene: 9. Germline V gene data show CDR1 as MNHEY and CDR2 as SMNVEV (reference sequence).

This sequence joins TRBV5-1 and TRBJ2-5, with TRBD1 matching over 12 bases. This CDR3 is 15 amino acids long. The germline gives CDR1 SGHRS, CDR2 YFSETQ. The ends lost 4 bases at V and 4 bases at J; junction bases unmatched: 5. CDR3 nucleotides: TGCGCCAGCAGCGAAGGGACAGGGGGCCGAGAGACCCAGTACTTC. The encoded protein is CASSEGTGGRETQYF.

This clone has just a few counts. V usage is TRBV18 and J usage is TRBJ2-5; D gene uncertain. The V gene's germline CDR1 is KGHSH and CDR2 LQKENI. Trimming pared 3 bases from V and 1 base from J, leaving 6 bases between. This CDR3 region has 13 residues. The CDR3 DNA reads as TGTGCCAGCTCACCGCGCCCCCAAGAGACCCAGTACTTC. Translating gives CASSPRPQETQYF. The entire variable domain, with the rest obtained from reference TRBV18 and TRBJ2-5, is as follows: NAGVMQNPRHLVRRRGQEARLRCSPMKGHSHVYWYRQLPEEGLKFMVYLQKENIIDESGMPKERFSAEFPKEGPSILRIQQVVRGDSAAYFCASSPRPQETQYFGPGTRLLVL.

The V gene is TRBV7-2, the J gene TRBJ2-7, with 7 bases lining up with TRBD2. The germline CDR1 and CDR2 sequences are SGHTA and FQGNSA. With V trimmed by 2 bases and J by 2 bases, 3 bases remained unmatched. The CDR3 is made up of 14 amino acids. The DNA for the CDR3 is TGTGCCAGCAGCTTACCTAGCGGCACCTACGAGCAGTACTTC. This translates into CASSLPSGTYEQYF. Together with reference TRBV7-2 and TRBJ2-7, the CDR3 gives the full variable domain: GAGVSQSPSNKVTEKGKDVELRCDPISGHTALYWYRQSLGQGLEFLIYFQGNSAPDKSGLPSDRFSAERTGGSVSTLTIQRTQQEDSAVYLCASSLPSGTYEQYFGPGTRLTVT.

The chain has TRBV29-1 and TRBJ1-1; D is perhaps TRBD1 (6 bases). CDR1 and CDR2 from the germline V gene are SQVTM and ANQGSEA. The CDR3 covers 12 residues. Trimming pared 4 bases from V and 12 bases from J, leaving 18 bases between. This chain's CDR3 is CSVVRGQGSSFF. In nucleotides, the CDR3 is TGCAGCGTTGTGAGGGGACAAGGTAGTTCTTTCTTT.

This clone has a single count. J is TRBJ1-1 and V is TRBV13; D gene uncertain. Germline V gene lookup returns CDR1 PRHDT and CDR2 FYEKMQ (reference sequence). The CDR3 is 13 amino acids. Trimming shortened V by 5 bases and J by 1 base, and 8 bases separated the two germline ends. CDR3 nucleotide sequence: TGTGCCAGCAGCCCGACACCGAACACTGAAGCTTTCTTT. Its protein product is CASSPTPNTEAFF. Full variable domain (missing parts from reference TRBV13 and TRBJ1-1): AAGVIQSPRHLIKEKRETATLKCYPIPRHDTVYWYQQGPGQDPQFLISFYEKMQSDKGSIPDRFSAQQFSDYHSELNMSSLELGDSALYFCASSPTPNTEAFFGQGTRLTVV.

This clone was seen a handful of times. The V gene is TRBV4-2, the J gene TRBJ2-1; D unresolved. This CDR3 contains 14 residues. V shed 0 bases and J shed 5 bases, with 8 bases lying between them. Germline V gene data show CDR1 as LGHNA and CDR2 as YNFKEQ. CDR3: CASSQEARNNEQFF. Here the CDR3 DNA reads TGTGCCAGCAGCCAAGAGGCGAGAAACAATGAGCAGTTCTTC.

The V gene is TRBV5-4, the J gene TRBJ2-7, with 9 nucleotides matching TRBD2. Germline trimming cut 2 bases from V and 5 bases from J; bases unmatched to any gene: 17. Germline assignment: CDR1 SGHNT and CDR2 YYREEE (reference sequence). CDR3 length: 18 amino acids. Written as DNA, the CDR3 is TGTGCCAGCAGCTTCGGGCGTGCGGGGGGGCTCCTTGAGAACGAGCAGTACTTC. It is translated as CASSFGRAGGLLENEQYF.

The V and J genes are TRBV4-1 and TRBJ2-3; 8 bases are shared with TRBD2. The V gene's germline CDR1 is MGHRA and CDR2 YSYEKL. The V segment lost 1 base and the J segment 1 base; nucleotides outside the gene matches: 4. The CDR3 contains 16 residues. DNA of the CDR3: TGCGCCAGCAGCCAAGGAGGAGCGGGGGGCACAGATACGCAGTATTTT. Translating gives CASSQGGAGGTDTQYF.

The chain links TRBV4-3 to TRBJ2-1; 7 bases match TRBD2. This CDR3 comprises 17 residues. CDR1 LGHNA and CDR2 YSLEER come from the germline V gene. V trimming: 4 bases; J trimming: 4 bases; junction bases outside the gene matches: 13. CDR3 protein: CASSRSRGAGLYNEQFF. CDR3 bases: TGCGCCAGCAGCCGAAGCCGGGGAGCGGGGTTGTACAATGAGCAGTTCTTC.

J is TRBJ1-4 and V is TRBV7-8, with 7 bases that match TRBD1. Germline V gene lookup returns CDR1 SGHVS and CDR2 FQNEAQ. The CDR3 is 16 residues long. Trimming took 3 bases from V and 0 from J; bases not matched to a gene: 4. The DNA of the CDR3 is TGTGCCAGCAGCTTCAGAGGGACAGCAACTAATGAAAAACTGTTTTTT. This encodes CASSFRGTATNEKLFF.

The chain recombines TRBV6-1 with TRBJ2-7; D is undetermined. Germline V CDR1 and CDR2: MNHNS, SASEGT. Trimming took off 2 bases at V and 4 bases at J, with 15 bases between the two ends. The CDR3 totals 15 residues. The DNA for the CDR3 is TGTGCCAGCAGTGAACAGGCGAGCTTCCGATACGAGCAGTACTTC. Its protein is CASSEQASFRYEQYF.

The rearrangement links TRBV23-1 to TRBJ1-5; no definite D call. TRBV23-1 is designated an ORF whose function remains uncertain. Trimming took off 0 bases at V and 4 bases at J, with 7 bases between the two ends. This CDR3 region has 14 residues. CDR3 loop: CASSQSTGNQPQHF. The CDR3 bases are TGCGCCAGCAGTCAATCGACGGGGAATCAGCCCCAGCATTTT.